A single sample is the source of the 31 T cell receptor beta chains below, sequenced in a study of CXCR3-negative and CXCR3-positive naive CD8 T cells. TRB cDNA libraries were made by UMI-labeled 5' RACE. TCRdb derives one entry per CDR3 protein from the 5' RACE reads, leaving out DNA. The data show 100,000 or so distinct CDR3 sequences, and the top ten clones hold around 1.5%. Source material: naive CXCR3- CD8+ T cells from blood. As to subset: CD45RO-CCR7+CD27+CD95- naive CD8+ T cells lacking CXCR3 (TNR3-). These receptors originate from a human donor in good health. Some clones in this sample may be carry-over from other donors' samples.

The rearrangement uses TRBV7-9 and TRBJ2-7; TCRdb names TRBD1, which stays unverified in the absence of DNA. The CDR3 length is 14 residues. Germline CDR1 is SEHNR and CDR2 is FQNEAQ (reference sequence). The CDR3 here is CASSLAGQGYEQYF.

V usage is TRBV7-6 and J usage is TRBJ2-7; as DNA is missing, the TRBD1 call by TCRdb cannot be tested. Per germline, CDR1 SGHVS and CDR2 FNYEAQ. CDR3 size: 15 residues. The CDR3 sequence is CASSSGQGVSYEQYF. Full variable domain (missing parts from reference TRBV7-6 and TRBJ2-7): GAGVSQSPRYKVTKRGQDVALRCDPISGHVSLYWYRQALGQGPEFLTYFNYEAQQDKSGLPNDRFSAERPEGSISTLTIQRTEQRDSAMYRCASSSGQGVSYEQYFGPGTRLTVT.

V gene TRBV12-3 or TRBV12-4 combines with J gene TRBJ2-2; TCRdb's D gene call, TRBD1, goes unchecked for lack of DNA. This CDR3 spans 16 amino acids. CDR3 in amino acids: CASSWVRGGPTGELFF.

The genes are TRBV15 and TRBJ2-7; with no DNA, the TCRdb D assignment of TRBD1 cannot be verified. Germline values: CDR1 LNHNV, CDR2 YYDKDF (reference sequence). This CDR3 comprises 13 residues. This CDR3 is CATSRDNEGRQYF.

The rearrangement links TRBV11-2 to TRBJ2-2. Germline loops: CDR1 SGHAT, CDR2 FQNNGV. The CDR3 consists of 12 residues. CDR3 loop: CASSLIPGELFF.

This chain connects TRBV28 to TRBJ2-1; no DNA is available, so the TRBD2 call from TCRdb remains unchecked. This CDR3 has 15 amino acids. The germline V gene encodes CDR1 MDHEN and CDR2 SYDVKM. CDR3 sequence reads: CASSFLAGSYNEQFF.

This chain links TRBV29-1 with TRBJ2-5; lacking DNA, the TRBD2 call made by TCRdb goes unchecked. There are 13 residues in the CDR3. Per germline, CDR1 SQVTM and CDR2 ANQGSEA. The CDR3 reads CSVASGDGETQYF.

The gene calls are TRBV7-6 and TRBJ1-1; the TCRdb call, TRBD1, lacks DNA for checking. CDR1 is SGHVS, CDR2 FNYEAQ, per germline. The CDR3 consists of 15 residues. The chain's CDR3 is CASSLAQGGNTEAFF.

The chain is built from TRBV11-2 and TRBJ2-5; the D call from TCRdb, TRBD1, cannot be confirmed without DNA. Per the germline V gene, CDR1 is SGHAT and CDR2 is FQNNGV. The CDR3 spans 15 residues. Here the CDR3 reads CASMPGEGAVETQYF.

This chain joins TRBV13 and TRBJ1-1; TCRdb outputs TRBD1, but without DNA this stays unchecked. This CDR3 is built from 16 residues. Germline CDR1 is PRHDT and CDR2 is FYEKMQ (reference sequence). The chain's CDR3 is CASSSGRGLVGTEAFF.

The chain joins TRBV12-3 or TRBV12-4 to TRBJ1-1. CDR3 length: 14 residues. The CDR3 protein is CASSFRTDGSKAFF.

The J gene is TRBJ2-3, the V gene TRBV28; without DNA, the TCRdb call of TRBD1 cannot be checked. The CDR3 has 14 amino acids. Germline V gene lookup returns CDR1 MDHEN and CDR2 SYDVKM. The CDR3 spells CASRSPTVTDTQYF. Drawing the rest from reference TRBV28 and TRBJ2-3, the complete variable domain is DVKVTQSSRYLVKRTGEKVFLECVQDMDHENMFWYRQDPGLGLRLIYFSYDVKMKEKGDIPEGYSVSREKKERFSLILESASTNQTSMYLCASRSPTVTDTQYFGPGTRLTVL.

CDR3 in amino acids: CSVLDNHNEQFF. The chain carries TRBV29-1 and TRBJ2-1; TCRdb gives TRBD1 as the D gene, but with no DNA this cannot be confirmed. Germline CDR1 SQVTM, CDR2 ANQGSEA. This CDR3 contains 12 residues.

The chain employs TRBV12-3 or TRBV12-4 and TRBJ2-7; TCRdb calls TRBD2, which cannot be checked without DNA. This CDR3 region has 18 residues. CDR3 amino acids: CASSPPGRSGGAIYEQYF.

The J gene is TRBJ2-3, the V gene TRBV12-3 or TRBV12-4. This CDR3 has 12 amino acids. CDR3 sequence: CASSNPSDTQYF.

The V and J genes are TRBV5-5 and TRBJ2-3. This CDR3 comprises 14 residues. CDR1 and CDR2 (germline): SGHKS, YYEKEE (reference sequence). The CDR3: CASSFSSSTDTQYF.

CDR3: CASSWTADTGELFF. V and J are TRBV5-1 and TRBJ2-2; TCRdb's D call of TRBD1 is untestable without DNA. From germline, CDR1 is SGHRS and CDR2 YFSETQ. The length of the CDR3 is 14 residues.

The V and J genes are TRBV13 and TRBJ1-3; without DNA, the TCRdb call of TRBD1 cannot be checked. Germline assignment: CDR1 PRHDT and CDR2 FYEKMQ (reference sequence). The CDR3 totals 14 residues. CDR3: CASSGHRSGNTIYF. The whole variable domain, filled in from reference TRBV13 and TRBJ1-3, reads AAGVIQSPRHLIKEKRETATLKCYPIPRHDTVYWYQQGPGQDPQFLISFYEKMQSDKGSIPDRFSAQQFSDYHSELNMSSLELGDSALYFCASSGHRSGNTIYFGEGSWLTVV.

CDR3: CSVESWGEANYGHTF. V gene TRBV29-1 combines with J gene TRBJ1-2. Looked up from germline, CDR1 is SQVTM and CDR2 is ANQGSEA. CDR3 length equals 15 residues. Full variable domain (remainder filled in from reference TRBV29-1 and TRBJ1-2): SAVISQKPSRDICQRGTSLTIQCQVDSQVTMMFWYRQQPGQSLTLIATANQGSEATYESGFVIDKFPISRPNLTFSTLTVSNMSPEDSSIYLCSVESWGEANYGHTFGSGTRLTVV.

The rearrangement joins TRBV7-9 to TRBJ2-3; the D call from TCRdb, TRBD2, cannot be confirmed without DNA. The CDR3 has 13 residues. Germline V gene sequence: CDR1 SEHNR, CDR2 FQNEAQ (reference sequence). CDR3 region: CASSPAGGDTQYF.

The gene calls are TRBV7-9 and TRBJ1-1. This CDR3 spans 15 amino acids. Germline lookup yields CDR1 SEHNR and CDR2 FQNEAQ (reference sequence). CDR3 in amino acids: CASSQDGRKNTEAFF.

This chain links TRBV20-1 with TRBJ2-5; checking the TCRdb D call of TRBD1 is not possible without DNA. The CDR3 is 18 amino acids. Germline CDR1 reads DFQATT; CDR2 reads SNEGSKA (reference sequence). The CDR3 protein is CSARVTLQVAGGQETQYF.

The rearrangement uses TRBV28 and TRBJ2-1; TCRdb designates TRBD1, a call that cannot be tested without DNA. CDR1 and CDR2 (germline): MDHEN, SYDVKM. CDR3 length: 15 residues. The CDR3 loop reads CCSQDRKSSYNEQFF.

The genes are TRBV7-2 and TRBJ2-2; TCRdb names TRBD2, which stays unverified in the absence of DNA. CDR3 length: 14 residues. Germline loops: CDR1 SGHTA, CDR2 FQGNSA. CDR3 region: CASSFSLNTGELFF.

The rearrangement joins TRBV6-6 to TRBJ2-1. The CDR3 runs to 14 residues. The germline V gene encodes CDR1 MNHNY and CDR2 SVGAGI (reference sequence). Here the CDR3 reads CASSYHSSVNEQFF.

J is TRBJ2-1 and V is TRBV5-1; TCRdb proposes TRBD1, but this gene call is untestable without DNA. The germline CDR1 and CDR2 sequences are SGHRS and YFSETQ. CDR3 size: 17 residues. CDR3 in amino acids: CASSLGANQGWYNEQFF.

This chain uses TRBV29-1 with TRBJ2-7; TCRdb names TRBD1, which stays unverified in the absence of DNA. Germline V gene sequence: CDR1 SQVTM, CDR2 ANQGSEA. There are 12 residues in the CDR3. The CDR3 is CSFRDNSYEQYF.

The V and J genes are TRBV7-9 and TRBJ2-2; the TRBD2 assignment by TCRdb is unverifiable without DNA. The CDR3 has 17 residues. The germline gives CDR1 SEHNR, CDR2 FQNEAQ (reference sequence). The CDR3 sequence is CASSIPARDSNTGELFF.

The chain recombines TRBV29-1 with TRBJ2-7; no DNA is available, so the TRBD1 call from TCRdb remains unchecked. The CDR3 loop spans 13 amino acids. From germline, CDR1 is SQVTM and CDR2 ANQGSEA. The CDR3 region is CSVDGQSSYEQYF.

The chain is built from TRBV5-1 and TRBJ2-1. The CDR3 spans 12 residues. Germline V gene sequence: CDR1 SGHRS, CDR2 YFSETQ. CDR3 amino acids: CASSLEGSEQFF.

V and J are TRBV5-1 and TRBJ2-2. Germline-derived CDR1 and CDR2 are SGHRS and YFSETQ. This CDR3 has 13 amino acids. The CDR3 region is CASTTLSTGELFF. Complete variable domain (other parts from reference TRBV5-1 and TRBJ2-2): KAGVTQTPRYLIKTRGQQVTLSCSPISGHRSVSWYQQTPGQGLQFLFEYFSETQRNKGNFPGRFSGRQFSNSRSEMNVSTLELGDSALYLCASTTLSTGELFFGEGSRLTVL.